This passage covers 20 T cell receptor beta chains from one sample sequenced in a study of early T cells in non-severe SARS-CoV-2 infection. TCRdb re-called the 5' RACE reads with MiXCR, one entry per CDR3 protein. The sample shows some 71,000 distinct CDR3 sequences, roughly 15% of them seen only once. What was sequenced was whole blood. The receptor set was obtained from an adult who was a healthcare worker with PCR-confirmed SARS-CoV-2 infection or an uninfected control (not recorded which).

The genes are TRBV9 and TRBJ2-1; TRBD1 aligns across 12 bases. The CDR3 contains 16 residues. Per germline, CDR1 SGDLS and CDR2 YYNGEE. V dropped 3 bases and J dropped 7; count of bases not matched to a gene: 8. CDR3 DNA sequence: TGTGCCAGCAGCGGTACCGGGACAGGGGGCTGGAATGAGCAGTTCTTC. This encodes CASSGTGTGGWNEQFF.

There are a few counts of this clonotype. This rearrangement joins TRBV7-6 to TRBJ2-2, with D possibly matching TRBD1 (6 bases). The CDR3 has 16 amino acids. Per the germline V gene, CDR1 is SGHVS and CDR2 is FNYEAQ. V gave up 5 bases and J gave up 0 bases, with 13 bases separating them. The CDR3 DNA sequence: TGTGCCAGCAGCCGGACCGGGACACCGAACACCGGGGAGCTGTTTTTT. Its translation: CASSRTGTPNTGELFF.

The chain links TRBV4-2 to TRBJ2-1, with D perhaps matching TRBD1 (5 bases). Germline V gives CDR1 LGHNA, CDR2 YNFKEQ. The CDR3 spans 14 residues. V was clipped by 0 bases and J by 7 bases, with 10 bases between them. CDR3: CASSQDQGWNEQFF. The CDR3 DNA sequence: TGTGCCAGCAGCCAAGATCAGGGCTGGAATGAGCAGTTCTTC.

This clonotype was picked up many times. The V and J genes are TRBV5-4 and TRBJ1-3, with D unclear. The V gene's germline CDR1 is SGHNT and CDR2 YYREEE (reference sequence). The CDR3 extends over 15 amino acids. V lost 0 bases and J lost 0, with 7 bases in between. The chain's CDR3 is CASSLAGYSGNTIYF. In DNA form, the CDR3 reads TGTGCCAGCAGCTTGGCCGGATACTCTGGAAACACCATATATTTT. Full variable domain (outside the CDR3, taken from reference TRBV5-4 and TRBJ1-3): ETGVTQSPTHLIKTRGQQVTLRCSSQSGHNTVSWYQQALGQGPQFIFQYYREEENGRGNFPPRFSGLQFPNYSSELNVNALELDDSALYLCASSLAGYSGNTIYFGEGSWLTVV.

The rearrangement joins TRBV7-6 to TRBJ1-1; D is unclear. The CDR3 is 14 amino acids. V lost 5 bases to trimming and J lost 5 bases, with 15 bases between them. Germline V gene data show CDR1 as SGHVS and CDR2 as FNYEAQ. CDR3 loop: CASSPQRGPTEAFF. In DNA form, the CDR3 reads TGTGCCAGCAGCCCCCAGCGTGGGCCTACTGAAGCTTTCTTT.

For this clonotype: A read error may account for a junction end that differs from germline. The V and J genes are TRBV4-3 and TRBJ2-3; unclear D gene. The CDR3 is 14 amino acids. Germline V gene sequence: CDR1 LGHNA, CDR2 YSLEER. The CDR3 DNA reads TGCGCCAGCAGCCAAGATAAGGGCACAGCTACGCAGTATTTT. The encoded protein is CASSQDKGTATQYF.

The chain has TRBV20-1 and TRBJ1-1, with no clear D. Germline CDR1 is DFQATT and CDR2 is SNEGSKA (reference sequence). V was shortened by 2 bases and J by 1 base, with 8 bases between the two germline ends. This CDR3 is 13 amino acids long. CDR3 nucleotides: TGCAGTGCTAGACCGACGGGGAACACTGAAGCTTTCTTT. Amino acid sequence: CSARPTGNTEAFF.

This clonotype came up many times. This rearrangement joins TRBV6-1 to TRBJ2-1, with 11 bases aligning to TRBD2. CDR3 length: 15 residues. CDR1 is MNHNS, CDR2 SASEGT, per germline. The V gene end was trimmed by 7 bases and the J gene end by 4 bases; junction bases not matched to a gene: 6. The CDR3 DNA reads TGTGCCAGCACCCTGATAGCGGGGGGGTACAATGAGCAGTTCTTC. Protein product: CASTLIAGGYNEQFF.

This clonotype was counted a few times. This rearrangement joins TRBV3-1 to TRBJ2-7; D ambiguous. The CDR3 is 12 amino acids. CDR1 and CDR2 (germline): LGHDT, YNNKEL (reference sequence). Deletions cut 1 base from V and 6 bases from J, with 7 bases between. The CDR3 DNA sequence: TGTGCCAGCAGCCAAGTGTCGGGCGAGCAGTACTTC. Its protein is CASSQVSGEQYF.

This clonotype came up many times. The CDR3 bases are TGTGCCTCTACAACAGGGGTGGGCACTGAAGCTTTCTTT. Translation: CASTTGVGTEAFF. J is TRBJ1-1 and V is TRBV30; TRBD1 agrees at 7 bases. This CDR3 spans 13 amino acids. Trimming cost V 7 bases and J 4 bases; bases outside gene matches: 9. The V gene's germline CDR1 is GTSNPN and CDR2 SVGIG (reference sequence). Variable domain in full (rest from reference TRBV30 and TRBJ1-1): SQTIHQWPATLVQPVGSPLSLECTVEGTSNPNLYWYRQAAGRGLQLLFYSVGIGQISSEVPQNLSASRPQDRQFILSSKKLLLSDSGFYLCASTTGVGTEAFFGQGTRLTVV.

J is TRBJ1-4 and V is TRBV9; D is possibly TRBD1 (6 bases). Germline V gene lookup returns CDR1 SGDLS and CDR2 YYNGEE. Trimming took 0 bases from V and 3 from J, leaving 9 bases between them. CDR3 length: 15 amino acids. CDR3 residues: CASSVVGGSNEKLFF. CDR3 in DNA: TGTGCCAGCAGCGTAGTAGGGGGTTCTAATGAAAAACTGTTTTTT.

This clonotype turned up a few times. This chain connects TRBV10-3 to TRBJ2-1, with 12 positions matching TRBD2. The germline gives CDR1 ENHRY, CDR2 SYGVKD. This CDR3 comprises 15 residues. J lost 8 bases, V lost 6 bases, and 8 bases had no gene match. The CDR3 DNA is TGTGCCATCAGCCTAGCGGGGGGGACGCGGGATGAGCAGTTCTTC. Protein product: CAISLAGGTRDEQFF.

The rearrangement links TRBV6-5 to TRBJ1-6; D is uncertain. The CDR3 loop spans 13 amino acids. Germline values: CDR1 MNHEY, CDR2 SVGAGI. Trimming removed 2 bases from V and 7 bases from J, with 6 bases in between. CDR3 loop: CASSYDPNSPLHF. CDR3 coding DNA: TGTGCCAGCAGTTACGATCCGAATTCACCCCTCCACTTT.

This clonotype showed up many times. The chain carries TRBV7-9 and TRBJ1-1; maybe TRBD1 (5 bases). CDR3 length: 17 residues. Germline loops: CDR1 SEHNR, CDR2 FQNEAQ (reference sequence). V was pared by 2 bases and J by 2 bases, with 18 bases between. The chain's CDR3 is CASSLRVRAPINTEAFF. In DNA, the CDR3 is TGTGCCAGCAGCTTAAGGGTCAGGGCGCCGATAAACACTGAAGCTTTCTTT.

The table lists this clonotype with many counts. V is TRBV25-1 and J is TRBJ1-2; D remains ambiguous. This CDR3 spans 15 amino acids. Trimming stripped 3 bases from V and 5 bases from J, with 16 bases between. CDR1 and CDR2 from the germline V gene are MGHDK and SYGVNS. CDR3 DNA: TGTGCCAGCAGTGACCTAGCAGCGGAGGTTTATGGCTACACCTTC. This encodes CASSDLAAEVYGYTF.

This clonotype occurred a few times. The V gene is TRBV11-2, the J gene TRBJ2-3, with 8 bases matching TRBD1. V gave up 4 bases and J gave up 5 bases; unmatched junction bases: 2. CDR1 is SGHAT and CDR2 is FQNNGV in the germline V gene. The CDR3 runs to 13 residues. CDR3 sequence: CASSSTGGDTQYF. For the CDR3, the DNA is TGTGCCAGCAGCTCCACAGGGGGAGATACGCAGTATTTT.

This clonotype was seen a few times. This chain uses TRBV10-3 with TRBJ1-3; no firm D call. The germline CDR1 and CDR2 sequences are ENHRY and SYGVKD. The V and J ends lost 0 bases and 7 bases respectively, with 16 bases between them. CDR3 size: 16 residues. CDR3 DNA sequence: TGTGCCATCAGTGAGTCTGGGTGGAGTAATGGCAACACCATATATTTT. Translating it yields CAISESGWSNGNTIYF.

Note on this clonotype: One end of the junction fails to match germline, which may point to a read error. Written as DNA, the CDR3 is TGTGCCACCAGTGATCCCCCTACATTCTTC. Its translation: CATSDPPTFF. J is TRBJ2-7 and V is TRBV24-1; D remains ambiguous. This CDR3 is 10 amino acids long. Germline V CDR1 and CDR2: KGHDR, SFDVKD.

This chain uses TRBV29-1 with TRBJ2-4, with 8 bases aligning to TRBD1. CDR1 and CDR2 from the germline V gene are SQVTM and ANQGSEA. This CDR3 spans 13 amino acids. V shed 7 bases, J shed 8 bases, and the junction held 10 bases outside the gene matches. CDR3 in DNA: TGCAGCGCCGAGGACAGGGCGAGAGACATTCAGTACTTC. Translated, it gives CSAEDRARDIQYF. Complete variable domain (other parts from reference TRBV29-1 and TRBJ2-4): SAVISQKPSRDICQRGTSLTIQCQVDSQVTMMFWYRQQPGQSLTLIATANQGSEATYESGFVIDKFPISRPNLTFSTLTVSNMSPEDSSIYLCSAEDRARDIQYFGAGTRLSVL.

This clonotype occurred many times. The chain is built from TRBV27 and TRBJ2-3, with D perhaps TRBD2 (6 bases). This CDR3 comprises 16 residues. The germline V and J ends were trimmed by 3 bases and 0 bases, with 13 bases remaining between them. Germline V gene data show CDR1 as MNHEY and CDR2 as SMNVEV (reference sequence). CDR3 region: CASSFLQRASTDTQYF. The CDR3 region has the DNA TGTGCCAGCAGTTTCCTCCAGCGGGCGAGCACAGATACGCAGTATTTT.